Ten or more counts support the clone carrying this TCR beta chain. Its antigen is not identified. Disease lasting under 3 months, a NOSPECS grade of at least 4, and a Clinical Activity Score of at least 3 were features of the ophthalmopathy patients. The source of the PBMCs was 8.5 to 10 ml of fresh peripheral blood. The record originates from a study of T cells in Graves' hyperthyroidism and ophthalmopathy. Notes on the study in general: The majority of expanded thyroid clonotypes above 0.001 also appeared in blood.

From RNA transcripts, TCR beta CDR3 regions were amplified. A set of HTBI primers served as the primers for a first-round RT-PCR of the TCR CDR3. A single record per CDR3 protein comes from TCRdb applying MiXCR to the multiplex PCR reads. Of hundreds of thousands of distinct CDR3 sequences in the sample, around 22% were seen once. CDR3 length: 14 amino acids. Trimming shortened V by 3 bases and J by 4 bases, and 12 bases separated the two germline ends. The chain joins TRBV12-3 or TRBV12-4 to TRBJ1-2; no reliable D call. Sequenced input: blood. The source is a man younger than 45 with Graves' ophthalmopathy. As DNA, the CDR3 is TGTGCCAGCAGTTTGAGAACAGTAGGCTATGGCTACACCTTC. The encoded protein is CASSLRTVGYGYTF.